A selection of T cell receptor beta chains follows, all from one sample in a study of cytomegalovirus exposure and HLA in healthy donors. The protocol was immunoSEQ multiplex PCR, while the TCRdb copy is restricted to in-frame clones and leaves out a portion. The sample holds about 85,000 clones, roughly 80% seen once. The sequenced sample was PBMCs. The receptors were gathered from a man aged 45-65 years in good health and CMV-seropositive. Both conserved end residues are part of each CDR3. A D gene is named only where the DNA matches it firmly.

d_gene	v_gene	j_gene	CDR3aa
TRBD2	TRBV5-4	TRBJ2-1	CASTQGTSANEQFF
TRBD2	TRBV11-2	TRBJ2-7	CASSLGAGGRYEQYF
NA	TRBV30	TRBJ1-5	CAWSSGRVSNQPQHF
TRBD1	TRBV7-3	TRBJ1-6	CASSSTGFNSPLHF
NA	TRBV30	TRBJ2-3	CARSREGATTDTQYF
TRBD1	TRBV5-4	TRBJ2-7	CASSFKRQGAGEQYF
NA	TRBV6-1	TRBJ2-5	CASRRQRETQYF
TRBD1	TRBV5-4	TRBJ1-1	CASSLKGQGHTEAFF
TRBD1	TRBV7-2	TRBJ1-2	CASSIDRGYGYTF
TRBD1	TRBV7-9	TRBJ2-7	CASSNRDSSYEQYF
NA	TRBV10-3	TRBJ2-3	CAIRGQSDTQYF
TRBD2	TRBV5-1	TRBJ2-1	CASMTSQSYNEQFF
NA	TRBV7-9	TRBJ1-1	CASSLATQALRAFF
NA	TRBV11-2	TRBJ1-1	CGSSLDLTGRNEAFF
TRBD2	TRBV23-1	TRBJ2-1	CASRGAASGRAHNEQFF
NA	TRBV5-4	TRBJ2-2	CASSLLSGGNTGELFF
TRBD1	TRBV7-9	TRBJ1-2	CASSLAQTGFGYTF
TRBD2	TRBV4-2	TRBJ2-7	CASSQEGEREGGDEQYF
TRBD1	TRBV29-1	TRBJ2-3	CSVEPGQGFADTQYF
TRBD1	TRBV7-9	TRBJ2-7	CASSLVGQKDEQYF
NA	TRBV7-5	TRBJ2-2	CVRSLNGCGRFDGELFF
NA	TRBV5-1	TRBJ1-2	CASSFFPGVVGYTF
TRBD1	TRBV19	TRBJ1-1	CASSNPTGVGTEAFF
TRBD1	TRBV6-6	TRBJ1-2	CASSYSTGTGYGYTF
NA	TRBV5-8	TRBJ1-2	CASSLRDLGYGYTF
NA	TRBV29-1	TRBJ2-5	CSLGVSETQYF
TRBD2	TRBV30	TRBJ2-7	CAWIPYGGSTTYEQYF
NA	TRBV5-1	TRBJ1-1	CASSLAIEGNTEAFF
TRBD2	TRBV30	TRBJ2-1	CACLGGRPLYNEQFF
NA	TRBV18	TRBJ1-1	CASSPRFTGTNTEAFF
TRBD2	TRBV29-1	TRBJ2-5	CSVLDAASGSGQTQYF
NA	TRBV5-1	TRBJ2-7	CASSPVGGSYEQYF
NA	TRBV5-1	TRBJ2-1	CASSSLQGDEQFF
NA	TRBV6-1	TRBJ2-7	CASNQAGSGYF
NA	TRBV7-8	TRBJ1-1	CASSRGRYTEAFF
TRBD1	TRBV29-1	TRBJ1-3	CSVDRHKNTIYF
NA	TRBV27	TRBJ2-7	CASSEGRRATYEQYF
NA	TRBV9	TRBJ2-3	CASSVGLGQGADTQYF
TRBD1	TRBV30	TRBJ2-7	CAWNRDRGYEQYF
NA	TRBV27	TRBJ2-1	CASSLIYRAGTYNEQFF
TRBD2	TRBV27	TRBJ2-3	CASSSFPGLAGGPGDTQYF
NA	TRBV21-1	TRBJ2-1	CASSSSGGYNEQFF
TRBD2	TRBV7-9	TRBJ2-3	CASSLAELAGGTDTQYF
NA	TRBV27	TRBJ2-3	CASSFQDTQYF
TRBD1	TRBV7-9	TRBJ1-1	CASSRTGGSGAFF
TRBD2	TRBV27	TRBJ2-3	CASSSLLAGGTDTQYF
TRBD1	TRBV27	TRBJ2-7	CASRARQGNEQYF
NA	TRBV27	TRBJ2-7	CASSLSNRASRTHEQYF
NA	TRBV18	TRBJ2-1	CASSPIQASDGNEQFF
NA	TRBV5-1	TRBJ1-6	CASSLEATGVGSPLHF
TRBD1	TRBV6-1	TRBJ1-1	CASRETGGLSAFF